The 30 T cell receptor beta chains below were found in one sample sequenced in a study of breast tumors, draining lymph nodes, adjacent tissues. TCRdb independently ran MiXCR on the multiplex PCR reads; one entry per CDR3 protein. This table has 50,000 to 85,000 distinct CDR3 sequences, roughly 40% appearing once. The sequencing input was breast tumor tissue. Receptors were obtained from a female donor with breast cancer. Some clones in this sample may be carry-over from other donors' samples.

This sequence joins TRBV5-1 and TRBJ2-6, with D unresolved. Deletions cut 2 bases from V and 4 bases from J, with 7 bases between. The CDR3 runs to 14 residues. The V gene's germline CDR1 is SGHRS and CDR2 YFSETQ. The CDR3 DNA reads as TGCGCCAGCAGCTTTTCGACAGGGGCCAACGTCCTGACTTTC. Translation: CASSFSTGANVLTF.

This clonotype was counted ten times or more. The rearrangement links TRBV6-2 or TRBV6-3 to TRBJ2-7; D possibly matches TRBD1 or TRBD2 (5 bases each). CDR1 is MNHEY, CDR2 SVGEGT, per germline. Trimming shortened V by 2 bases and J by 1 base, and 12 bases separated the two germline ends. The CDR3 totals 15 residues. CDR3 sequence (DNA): TGTGCCAGCAGTTACGGTGGGGGATGGTCCTACGAGCAGTACTTC. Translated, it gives CASSYGGGWSYEQYF.

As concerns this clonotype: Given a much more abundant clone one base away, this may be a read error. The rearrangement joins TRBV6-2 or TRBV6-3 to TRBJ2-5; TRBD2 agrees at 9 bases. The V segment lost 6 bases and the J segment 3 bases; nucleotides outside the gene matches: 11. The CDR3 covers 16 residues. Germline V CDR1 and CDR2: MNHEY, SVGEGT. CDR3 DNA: TGTGCCAGCAGAGGCGGGGGGGCCATGGGTGAAGAGACCCAGTACTTC. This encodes CASRGGGAMGEETQYF.

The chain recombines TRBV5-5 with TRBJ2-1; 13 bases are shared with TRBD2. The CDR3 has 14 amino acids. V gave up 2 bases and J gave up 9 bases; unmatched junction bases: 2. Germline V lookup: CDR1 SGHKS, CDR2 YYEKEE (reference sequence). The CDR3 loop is CASSFGTSGTEQFF. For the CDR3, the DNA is TGTGCCAGCAGCTTCGGGACTAGCGGGACTGAGCAGTTCTTC.

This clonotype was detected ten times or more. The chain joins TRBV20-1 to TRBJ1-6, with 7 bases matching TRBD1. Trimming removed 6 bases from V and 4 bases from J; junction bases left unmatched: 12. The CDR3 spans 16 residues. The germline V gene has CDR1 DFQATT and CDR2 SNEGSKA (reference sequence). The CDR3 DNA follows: TGCAGTGCCCCAGGACGCGGGACAGATTATAATTCACCCCTCCACTTT. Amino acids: CSAPGRGTDYNSPLHF.

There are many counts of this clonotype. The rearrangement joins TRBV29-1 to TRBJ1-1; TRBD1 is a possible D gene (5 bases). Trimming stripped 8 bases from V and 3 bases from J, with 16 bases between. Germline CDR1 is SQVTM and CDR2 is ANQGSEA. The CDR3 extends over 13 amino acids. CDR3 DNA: TGCAGCTTACCCGGGCCGGGGGACACTGAAGCTTTCTTT. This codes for CSLPGPGDTEAFF.

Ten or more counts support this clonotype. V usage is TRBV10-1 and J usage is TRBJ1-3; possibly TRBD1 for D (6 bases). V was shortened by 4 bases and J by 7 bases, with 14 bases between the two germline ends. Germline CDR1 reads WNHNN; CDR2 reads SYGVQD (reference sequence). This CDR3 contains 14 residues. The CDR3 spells CASSAPSQGNTIYF. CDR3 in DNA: TGCGCCAGCAGTGCTCCCTCGCAGGGGAACACCATATATTTT.

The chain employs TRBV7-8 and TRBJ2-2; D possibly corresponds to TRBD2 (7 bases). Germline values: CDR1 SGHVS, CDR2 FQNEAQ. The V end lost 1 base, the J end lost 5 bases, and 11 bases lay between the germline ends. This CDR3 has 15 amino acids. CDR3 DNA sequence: TGTGCCAGCAGCTTAGATGGGAGGGGGACCGGGGAGCTGTTTTTT. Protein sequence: CASSLDGRGTGELFF.

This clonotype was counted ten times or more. CDR3 DNA: TGTGCCAGCAGTTACCAACAGGGCCACGAGCAGTACTTC. Translated: CASSYQQGHEQYF. This sequence joins TRBV6-5 and TRBJ2-7, with D possibly TRBD1 on 6 matching bases. CDR3 length: 13 amino acids. Germline V gives CDR1 MNHEY, CDR2 SVGAGI. The V end was cut by 2 bases, the J end by 5 bases, with 10 bases between.

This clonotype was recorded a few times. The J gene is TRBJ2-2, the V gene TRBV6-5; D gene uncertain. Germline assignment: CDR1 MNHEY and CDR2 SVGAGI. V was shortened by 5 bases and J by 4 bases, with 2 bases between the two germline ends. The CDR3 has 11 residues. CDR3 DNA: TGTGCCAGCAGTCCCACCGGGGAGCTGTTTTTT. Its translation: CASSPTGELFF.

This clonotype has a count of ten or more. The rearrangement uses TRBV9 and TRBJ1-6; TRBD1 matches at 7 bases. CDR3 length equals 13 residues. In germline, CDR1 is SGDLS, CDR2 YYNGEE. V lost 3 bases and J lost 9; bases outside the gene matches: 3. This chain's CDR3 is CASSDRQGSPLHF. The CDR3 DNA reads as TGTGCCAGCAGCGACCGACAGGGTTCACCCCTCCACTTT.

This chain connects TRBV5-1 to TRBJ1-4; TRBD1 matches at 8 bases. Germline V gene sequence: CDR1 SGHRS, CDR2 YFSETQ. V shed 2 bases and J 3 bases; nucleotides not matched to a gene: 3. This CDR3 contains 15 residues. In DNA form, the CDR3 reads TGCGCCAGCAGCTTTAACAGGGGGGCTAATGAAAAACTGTTTTTT. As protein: CASSFNRGANEKLFF.

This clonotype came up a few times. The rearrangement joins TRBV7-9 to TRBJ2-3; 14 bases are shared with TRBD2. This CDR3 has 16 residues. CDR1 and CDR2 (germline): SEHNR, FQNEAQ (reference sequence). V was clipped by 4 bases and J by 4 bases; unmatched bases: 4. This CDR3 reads CASSSGLAGVADTQYF. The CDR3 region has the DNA TGTGCCAGCAGCTCGGGACTAGCGGGAGTAGCAGATACGCAGTATTTT.

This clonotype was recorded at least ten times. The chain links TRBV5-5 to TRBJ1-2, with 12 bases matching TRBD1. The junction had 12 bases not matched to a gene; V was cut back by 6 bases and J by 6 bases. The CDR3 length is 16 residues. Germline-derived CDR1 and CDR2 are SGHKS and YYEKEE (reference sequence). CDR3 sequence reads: CASIFLPGQGAHGYTF. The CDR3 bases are TGTGCCAGCATCTTTCTCCCGGGACAGGGGGCGCATGGCTACACCTTC. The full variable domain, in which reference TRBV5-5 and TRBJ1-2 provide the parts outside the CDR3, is DAGVTQSPTHLIKTRGQQVTLRCSPISGHKSVSWYQQVLGQGPQFIFQYYEKEERGRGNFPDRFSARQFPNYSSELNVNALLLGDSALYLCASIFLPGQGAHGYTFGSGTRLTVV.

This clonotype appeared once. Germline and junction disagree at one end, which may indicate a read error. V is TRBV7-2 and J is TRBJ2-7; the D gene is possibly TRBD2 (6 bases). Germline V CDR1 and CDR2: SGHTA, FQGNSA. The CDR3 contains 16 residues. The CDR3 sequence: CTSSLGRDLSSYEQYF. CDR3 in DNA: TGTACCAGCAGCTTAGGGAGGGACTTGAGCTCCTACGAGCAATACTTC.

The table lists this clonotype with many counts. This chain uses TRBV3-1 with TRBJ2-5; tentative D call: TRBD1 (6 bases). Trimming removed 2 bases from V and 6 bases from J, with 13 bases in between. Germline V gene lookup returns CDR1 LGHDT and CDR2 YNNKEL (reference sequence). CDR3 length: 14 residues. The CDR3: CASSQFTGRQTQYF. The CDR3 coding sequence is TGTGCCAGCAGCCAATTCACAGGGCGCCAGACCCAGTACTTC.

The CDR3 coding sequence is TGTGCCAGCAGCGCCGGATCCAGCTCCTACAATGAGCAGTTCTTC. This translates into CASSAGSSSYNEQFF. The J gene is TRBJ2-1, the V gene TRBV9, with D uncertain. The CDR3 contains 15 residues. Germline assignment: CDR1 SGDLS and CDR2 YYNGEE. Between the trimmed V and J ends, which lost 3 bases and 0 bases, there was a span of 10 bases.

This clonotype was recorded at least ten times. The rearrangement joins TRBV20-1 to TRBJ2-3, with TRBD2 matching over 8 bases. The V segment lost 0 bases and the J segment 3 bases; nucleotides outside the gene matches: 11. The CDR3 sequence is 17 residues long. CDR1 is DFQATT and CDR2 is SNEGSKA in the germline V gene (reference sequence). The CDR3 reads CSARDPQLADGTDTQYF. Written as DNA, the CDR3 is TGCAGTGCTAGAGACCCCCAACTAGCGGATGGTACAGATACGCAGTATTTT.

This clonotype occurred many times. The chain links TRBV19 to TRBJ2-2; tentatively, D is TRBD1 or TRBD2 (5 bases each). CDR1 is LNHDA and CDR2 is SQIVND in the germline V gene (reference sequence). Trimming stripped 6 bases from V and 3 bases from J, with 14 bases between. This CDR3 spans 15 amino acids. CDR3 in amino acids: CASSRDGWDTGELFF. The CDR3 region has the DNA TGTGCCAGTAGCAGGGACGGCTGGGACACCGGGGAGCTGTTTTTT. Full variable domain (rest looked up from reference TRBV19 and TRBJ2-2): DGGITQSPKYLFRKEGQNVTLSCEQNLNHDAMYWYRQDPGQGLRLIYYSQIVNDFQKGDIAEGYSVSREKKESFPLTVTSAQKNPTAFYLCASSRDGWDTGELFFGEGSRLTVL.

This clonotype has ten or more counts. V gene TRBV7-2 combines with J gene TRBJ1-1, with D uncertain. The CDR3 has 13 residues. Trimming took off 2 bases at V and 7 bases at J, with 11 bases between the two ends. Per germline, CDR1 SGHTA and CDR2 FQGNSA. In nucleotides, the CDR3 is TGTGCCAGCAGCTTACGGTCGTTTGGTGAAGCTTTCTTT. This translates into CASSLRSFGEAFF.

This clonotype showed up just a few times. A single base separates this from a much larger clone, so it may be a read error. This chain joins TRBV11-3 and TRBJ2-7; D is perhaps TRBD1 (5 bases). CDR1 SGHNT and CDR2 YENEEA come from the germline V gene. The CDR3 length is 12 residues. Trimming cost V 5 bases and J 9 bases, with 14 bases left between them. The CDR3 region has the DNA TGTGCCAGCAGCCATGACAGAGACGCGCAGTACTTC. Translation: CASSHDRDAQYF.

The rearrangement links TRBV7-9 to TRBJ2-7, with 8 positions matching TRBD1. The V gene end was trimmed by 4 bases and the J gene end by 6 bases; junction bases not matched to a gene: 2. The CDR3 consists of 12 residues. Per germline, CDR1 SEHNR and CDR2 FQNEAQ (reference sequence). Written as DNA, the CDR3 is TGTGCCAGCAGCTCAGGGGGCGTCGAGCAGTACTTC. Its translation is CASSSGGVEQYF.

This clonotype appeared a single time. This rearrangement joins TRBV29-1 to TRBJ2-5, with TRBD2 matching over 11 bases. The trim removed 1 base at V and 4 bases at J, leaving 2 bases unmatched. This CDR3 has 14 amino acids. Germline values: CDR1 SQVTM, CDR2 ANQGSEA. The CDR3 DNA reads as TGCAGCGTTGAAGTAGCGGGGGGGCCAGAGACCCAGTACTTC. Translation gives CSVEVAGGPETQYF.

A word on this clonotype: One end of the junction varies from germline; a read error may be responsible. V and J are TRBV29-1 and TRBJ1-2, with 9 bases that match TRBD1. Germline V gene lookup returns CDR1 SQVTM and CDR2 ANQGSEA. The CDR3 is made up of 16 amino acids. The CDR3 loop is CGVATGQGLLRDGYAF. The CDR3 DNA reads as TGCGGCGTAGCAACGGGACAGGGTCTTCTTCGGGATGGCTACGCCTTC.

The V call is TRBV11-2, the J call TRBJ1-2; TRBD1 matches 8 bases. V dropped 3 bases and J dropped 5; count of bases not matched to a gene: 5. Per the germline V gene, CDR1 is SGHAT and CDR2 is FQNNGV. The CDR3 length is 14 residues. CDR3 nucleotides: TGTGCCAGCAGCTTCGACAGGGGTGGATATGGCTACACCTTC. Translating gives CASSFDRGGYGYTF.

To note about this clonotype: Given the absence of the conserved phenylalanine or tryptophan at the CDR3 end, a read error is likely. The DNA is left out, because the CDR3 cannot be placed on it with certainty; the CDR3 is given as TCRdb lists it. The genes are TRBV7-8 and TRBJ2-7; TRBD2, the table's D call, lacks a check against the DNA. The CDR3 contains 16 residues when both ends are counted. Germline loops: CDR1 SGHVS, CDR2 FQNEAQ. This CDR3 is CASSSLGGRSIYEQYY.

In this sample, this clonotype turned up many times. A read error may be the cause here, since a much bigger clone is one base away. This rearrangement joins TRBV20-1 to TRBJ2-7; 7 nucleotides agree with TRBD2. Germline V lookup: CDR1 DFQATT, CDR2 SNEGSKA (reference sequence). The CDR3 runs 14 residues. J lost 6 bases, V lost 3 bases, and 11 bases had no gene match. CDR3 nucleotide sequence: TGCAGTGCTAGGGCGCCTAGCGGCCTTTCCGAGCAGTACTTC. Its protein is CSARAPSGLSEQYF.

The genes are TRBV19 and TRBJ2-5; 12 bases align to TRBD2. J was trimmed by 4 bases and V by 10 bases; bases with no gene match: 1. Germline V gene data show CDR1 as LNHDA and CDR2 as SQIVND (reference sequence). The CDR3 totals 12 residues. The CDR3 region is CATSGGGETQYF. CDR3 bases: TGTGCCACTAGCGGGGGGGGAGAGACCCAGTACTTC.

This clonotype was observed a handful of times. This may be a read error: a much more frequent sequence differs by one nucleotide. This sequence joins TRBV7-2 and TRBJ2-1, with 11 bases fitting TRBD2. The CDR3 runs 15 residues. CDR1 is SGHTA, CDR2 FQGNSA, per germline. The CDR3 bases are TGTGCCAGCAGGTTGAGTAGCGGGAGGGCCGGGGAGCAGCTCTTC. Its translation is CASRLSSGRAGEQLF.

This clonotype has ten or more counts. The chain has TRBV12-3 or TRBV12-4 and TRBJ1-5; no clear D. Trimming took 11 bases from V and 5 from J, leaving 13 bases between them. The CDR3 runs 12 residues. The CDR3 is CASRYTDQPQHF. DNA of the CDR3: TGTGCCTCCCGGTACACCGATCAGCCCCAGCATTTT.